This T cell receptor (beta chain) was sequenced in a study of blood T cell repertoires in COVID-19. Looking at the study overall: Sites in the United States, Italy and Spain provided acute and convalescent COVID-19 samples.

Cohort placement rested on clinical history that participants reported themselves. The data were produced by immunoSEQ multiplex PCR, yet TCRdb's version contains in-frame clones alone and is incomplete. This table holds 390,000 or so clones, 80% to 90% found once. Germline V gives CDR1 SNHLY, CDR2 FYNNEI. This CDR3 region has 15 residues. V gave up 5 bases and J gave up 1 base, with 14 bases separating them. The clonotype comes from a woman between 45 and 65 years old who had recovered from COVID-19. V and J are TRBV2 and TRBJ2-5; D not certain. Material: PBMCs or T cells enriched from blood (not recorded which). Here the CDR3 DNA reads TGTGCCAGCAGTACCAACGAAGCCCTCCAAGAGACCCAGTACTTC. It yields the protein CASSTNEALQETQYF.